This TCR beta chain appears in the sequencing data of a study of shared clonotypes between healthy human individuals. The overall study: Donors, aged 18 to 49, were a couple of women and a few men. Overall study findings and caveats: The study's rarefaction showed incomplete sorted-subset sequencing despite large depth. All-four-donor shared clonotypes had higher generation probabilities than non-shared clonotypes did. Having only a few donors restricted how much genetic and exposure-history diversity was captured.

With regard to this clone: Its target is not known.

Sequencing used immunoSEQ multiplex PCR; TCRdb keeps in-frame clones, though not all of them. The top ten clones hold roughly 0.1% of a sample with some 600,000 clones, approximately 96% of them seen once. Germline assignment: CDR1 ENHRY and CDR2 SYGVKD. This CDR3 comprises 14 residues. J lost 5 bases, V lost 0 bases, and 1 base had no gene match. Naive CD8 isolation took CD45RO-negative cells positively selected for CCR7 and excluded terminally differentiated effector memory CD45RA+ cells. Sequenced: naive CD8+ T cells sorted from blood. The source is a young woman in good health. The rearrangement uses TRBV10-3 and TRBJ2-5; 9 bases line up with TRBD2. The CDR3 region has the DNA TGTGCCATCAGTGAGTCCGGACTAGCGGAGACCCAGTACTTC. It yields the protein CAISESGLAETQYF.